The next 10 T cell receptor beta chains were all read from a single sample in a study of identical twins. MiXCR, run by TCRdb on the 5' RACE reads, gives a single entry per CDR3 protein. The sample carries 280,000 or so distinct CDR3 sequences, approximately 8.5% recorded once. The sample was also linked to a second study, of yellow fever vaccine responses in identical twins.

Sequenced sample: memory (CD45RO+) T cells sorted from blood. The receptors were gathered from a woman aged 18-29 years in good health.

In its sample, this clonotype was seen many times. The J gene is TRBJ1-2, the V gene TRBV10-3; TRBD1 might be the D (6 bases). Trimming shortened V by 2 bases and J by 2 bases, and 9 bases separated the two germline ends. The CDR3 totals 14 residues. CDR1 is ENHRY and CDR2 is SYGVKD in the germline V gene. CDR3 region: CAISEGQGNYGYTF. The CDR3 nucleotides are TGTGCCATCAGTGAGGGGCAGGGGAACTATGGCTACACCTTC.

This clonotype was counted ten times or more. This chain joins TRBV12-3 or TRBV12-4 and TRBJ2-1; D possibly uses TRBD1 or TRBD2 (5 bases each). This CDR3 spans 12 amino acids. The V and J ends lost 3 bases and 12 bases respectively, with 12 bases between them. CDR3 sequence (DNA): TGTGCCAGCAGTTTGTCGGGGCTTTGGCAGTTCTTC. Its protein product is CASSLSGLWQFF.

This clonotype has only a few counts. The chain employs TRBV14 and TRBJ2-5; 12 bases are shared with TRBD2. Losses at the gene ends were 4 bases for V and 2 bases for J; bases not matched to a gene: 5. Germline CDR1 and CDR2: SGHDN and FVKESK. The CDR3 sequence is 16 residues long. CDR3 protein: CASSRGLAGTQETQYF. The CDR3 coding sequence is TGTGCCAGCAGCCGAGGACTAGCGGGGACACAAGAGACCCAGTACTTC. The variable domain in full, completed from reference TRBV14 and TRBJ2-5, reads EAGVTQFPSHSVIEKGQTVTLRCDPISGHDNLYWYRRVMGKEIKFLLHFVKESKQDESGMPNNRFLAERTGGTYSTLKVQPAELEDSGVYFCASSRGLAGTQETQYFGPGTRLLVL.

This clonotype was counted at least ten times. The rearrangement joins TRBV6-1 to TRBJ2-1; 13 positions agree with TRBD2. From germline, CDR1 is MNHNS and CDR2 SASEGT. V gave up 6 bases and J gave up 6 bases; unmatched junction bases: 8. This CDR3 is 16 amino acids long. The CDR3 region has the DNA TGTGCCAGCAGGAGGACTAGCGGGAGTGCGGCCAATGAGCAGTTCTTC. It yields the protein CASRRTSGSAANEQFF.

This clonotype was observed a handful of times. J is TRBJ1-3 and V is TRBV19, with TRBD1 as a possible D gene (5 bases). This CDR3 has 17 amino acids. Germline V gene sequence: CDR1 LNHDA, CDR2 SQIVND (reference sequence). V lost 3 bases and J lost 0, with 15 bases in between. The CDR3 loop is CASSIRQGPLSGNTIYF. CDR3 nucleotide sequence: TGTGCCAGTAGTATTCGGCAGGGCCCTCTCTCTGGAAACACCATATATTTT.

In its sample, this clonotype was seen many times. V usage is TRBV6-4 and J usage is TRBJ2-4, with 7 bases fitting TRBD1. CDR1 and CDR2 (germline): MRHNA, SNTAGT. The CDR3 has 13 amino acids. The V gene end was trimmed by 3 bases and the J gene end by 7 bases; junction bases not matched to a gene: 3. The DNA of the CDR3 is TGTGCCAGCAGTGAGACAGGGTGGAACATTCAGTACTTC. Protein product: CASSETGWNIQYF.

This clonotype was seen at least ten times. An end of the junction differs from the germline gene, which may be a read error. V is TRBV4-1 and J is TRBJ2-1, with D unclear. The germline V gene encodes CDR1 MGHRA and CDR2 YSYEKL. The CDR3 contains 13 residues. For the CDR3, the DNA is TGCGCCACCTCGCCGGAGCGTTACATTGAGCAGTTCTTC. Encoded protein: CATSPERYIEQFF.

Only a few counts were recorded for this clonotype. The genes are TRBV9 and TRBJ2-5, with a weak D call TRBD1 (5 bases). CDR1 is SGDLS and CDR2 is YYNGEE in the germline V gene. V was trimmed by 2 bases and J by 6 bases, leaving 11 bases between them. The CDR3 covers 13 residues. As DNA, the CDR3 is TGTGCCAGCAGCGTTGGGGCCGAAAAGACCCAGTACTTC. Encoded protein: CASSVGAEKTQYF.

The rearrangement uses TRBV27 and TRBJ1-4; D is perhaps TRBD1 (5 bases). Germline V gene lookup returns CDR1 MNHEY and CDR2 SMNVEV (reference sequence). Trimming stripped 6 bases from V and 14 bases from J, with 19 bases between. The CDR3 has 13 amino acids. In DNA, the CDR3 is TGTGCCAGCAGCACTAGTTACGCAGGGCTTCTGTTTTTT. It encodes CASSTSYAGLLFF.

The V and J genes are TRBV28 and TRBJ2-7, with TRBD1 identical over 7 bases. The CDR3 runs to 15 residues. The junction had 9 bases not matched to a gene; V was cut back by 5 bases and J by 2 bases. Germline CDR1 reads MDHEN; CDR2 reads SYDVKM. The CDR3: CASSLKPGQTYEQYF. The CDR3 DNA reads TGTGCCAGCAGTCTAAAACCGGGACAGACCTACGAGCAGTACTTC.